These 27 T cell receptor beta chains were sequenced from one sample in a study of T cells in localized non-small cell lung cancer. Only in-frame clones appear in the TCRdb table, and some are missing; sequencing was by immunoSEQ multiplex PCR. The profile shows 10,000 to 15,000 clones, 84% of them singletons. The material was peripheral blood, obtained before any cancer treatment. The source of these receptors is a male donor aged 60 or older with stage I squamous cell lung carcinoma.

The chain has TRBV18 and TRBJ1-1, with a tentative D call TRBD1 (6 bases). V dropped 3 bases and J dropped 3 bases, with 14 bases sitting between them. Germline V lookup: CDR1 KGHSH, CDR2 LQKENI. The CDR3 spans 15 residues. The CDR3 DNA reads TGTGCCAGCTCACCTTCGCCAGGGGAAGACACTGAAGCTTTCTTT. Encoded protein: CASSPSPGEDTEAFF.

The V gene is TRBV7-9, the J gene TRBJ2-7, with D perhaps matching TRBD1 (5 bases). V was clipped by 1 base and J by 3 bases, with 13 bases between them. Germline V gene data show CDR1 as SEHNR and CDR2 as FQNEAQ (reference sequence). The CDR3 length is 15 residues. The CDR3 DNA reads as TGTGCCAGCAGCTTAGTCAGGGTGGGTCTCTACGAGCAGTACTTC. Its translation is CASSLVRVGLYEQYF.

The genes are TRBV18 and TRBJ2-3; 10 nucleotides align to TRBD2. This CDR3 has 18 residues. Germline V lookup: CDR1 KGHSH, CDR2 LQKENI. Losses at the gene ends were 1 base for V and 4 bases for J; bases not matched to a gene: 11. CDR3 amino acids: CASSPLSGRALGSDTQYF. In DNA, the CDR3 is TGTGCCAGCTCACCACTAAGCGGGAGGGCCCTCGGGTCAGATACGCAGTATTTT.

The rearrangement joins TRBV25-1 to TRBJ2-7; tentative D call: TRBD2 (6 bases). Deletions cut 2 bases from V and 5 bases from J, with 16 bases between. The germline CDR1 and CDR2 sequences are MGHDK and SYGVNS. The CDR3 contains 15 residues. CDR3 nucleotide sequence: TGTGCCAGCAGTGAAATGGGGGGTGGGGTGGACGAGCAGTACTTC. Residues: CASSEMGGGVDEQYF.

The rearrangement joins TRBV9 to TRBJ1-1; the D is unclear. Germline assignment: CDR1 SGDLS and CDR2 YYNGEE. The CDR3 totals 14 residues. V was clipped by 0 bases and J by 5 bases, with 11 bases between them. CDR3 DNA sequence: TGTGCCAGCAGCGTAGGGGCCGGAGAAACTGAAGCTTTCTTT. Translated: CASSVGAGETEAFF.

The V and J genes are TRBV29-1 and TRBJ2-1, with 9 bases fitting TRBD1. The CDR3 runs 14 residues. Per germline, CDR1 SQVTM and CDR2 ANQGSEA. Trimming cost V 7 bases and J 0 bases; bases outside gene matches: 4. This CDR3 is CSARDRASYNEQFF. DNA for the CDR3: TGCAGCGCCAGGGACAGGGCCTCCTACAATGAGCAGTTCTTC.

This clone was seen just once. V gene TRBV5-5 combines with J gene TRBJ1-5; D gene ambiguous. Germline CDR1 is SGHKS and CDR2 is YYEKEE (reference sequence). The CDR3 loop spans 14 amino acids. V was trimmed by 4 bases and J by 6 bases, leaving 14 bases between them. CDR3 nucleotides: TGTGCCAGCAGCCGCGACACGGGTTTTCAGCCCCAGCATTTT. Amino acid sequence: CASSRDTGFQPQHF.

DNA of the CDR3: TGTGCCAGCAGCGTTCGGACAGGGGTCGGCGAGCAGTACTTC. This gives the protein CASSVRTGVGEQYF. The chain carries TRBV9 and TRBJ2-7; 9 positions match TRBD1. Germline CDR1 reads SGDLS; CDR2 reads YYNGEE. J gave up 6 bases and V 2 bases, and 6 bases lay outside the gene matches. There are 14 residues in the CDR3.

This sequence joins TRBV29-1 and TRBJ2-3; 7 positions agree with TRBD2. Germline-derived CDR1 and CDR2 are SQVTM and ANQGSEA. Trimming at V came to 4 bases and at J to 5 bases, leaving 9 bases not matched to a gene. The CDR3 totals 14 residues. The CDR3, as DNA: TGCAGCGTTGGAGGTTGGGGGGGAGGAGATACGCAGTATTTT. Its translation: CSVGGWGGGDTQYF.

The CDR3 DNA reads as TGTGCCAGCAGCTTAAGTCTGGACAGCTCATACAATGAGCAGTTCTTC. Protein sequence: CASSLSLDSSYNEQFF. The chain combines TRBV11-3 with TRBJ2-1, with D possibly being TRBD1 (6 bases). The V end was cut by 2 bases, the J end by 4 bases, with 15 bases between. Germline CDR1 is SGHNT and CDR2 is YENEEA. This CDR3 has 16 residues.

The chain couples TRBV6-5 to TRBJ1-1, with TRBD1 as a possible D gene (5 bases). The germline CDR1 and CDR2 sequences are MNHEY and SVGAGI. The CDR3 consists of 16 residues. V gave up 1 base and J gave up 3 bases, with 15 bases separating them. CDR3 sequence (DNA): TGTGCCAGCAGTTACTATCCGGGACTATCGGACACTGAAGCTTTCTTT. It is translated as CASSYYPGLSDTEAFF.

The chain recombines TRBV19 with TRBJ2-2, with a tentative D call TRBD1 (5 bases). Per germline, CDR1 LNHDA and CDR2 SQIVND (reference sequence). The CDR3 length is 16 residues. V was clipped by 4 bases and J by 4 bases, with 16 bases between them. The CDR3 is CASSSEVGVGTGELFF. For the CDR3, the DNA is TGTGCCAGTAGTAGCGAGGTAGGGGTAGGCACCGGGGAGCTGTTTTTT.

The CDR3 bases are TGTGCCAGTAGGGATGGAGGGGCCAACGTCCTGACTTTC. This gives the protein CASRDGGANVLTF. The chain employs TRBV19 and TRBJ2-6; no clear D. V lost 6 bases, J lost 4 bases, and 7 bases lay in between. The germline V gene encodes CDR1 LNHDA and CDR2 SQIVND (reference sequence). This CDR3 is 13 amino acids long. Full variable domain (outside the CDR3, taken from reference TRBV19 and TRBJ2-6): DGGITQSPKYLFRKEGQNVTLSCEQNLNHDAMYWYRQDPGQGLRLIYYSQIVNDFQKGDIAEGYSVSREKKESFPLTVTSAQKNPTAFYLCASRDGGANVLTFGAGSRLTVL.

CDR3 DNA: TGTGCCAGCAGTAGGGGACTAGAGTCCAATGAGCAGTTCTTC. Its translation: CASSRGLESNEQFF. V gene TRBV6-5 combines with J gene TRBJ2-1, with 8 bases lining up with TRBD2. The CDR3 is made up of 14 amino acids. Trimming cost V 5 bases and J 6 bases; bases outside gene matches: 6. Germline V gene sequence: CDR1 MNHEY, CDR2 SVGAGI.

CDR3 sequence (DNA): TGTGCCAGCAGCGCGTTACTGGGTCGCGATGAGCAGTTCTTC. Its translation: CASSALLGRDEQFF. The chain joins TRBV6-5 to TRBJ2-1, with D hard to call. The CDR3 is 14 residues long. Germline V CDR1 and CDR2: MNHEY, SVGAGI. V was trimmed by 6 bases and J by 8 bases, leaving 17 bases between them.

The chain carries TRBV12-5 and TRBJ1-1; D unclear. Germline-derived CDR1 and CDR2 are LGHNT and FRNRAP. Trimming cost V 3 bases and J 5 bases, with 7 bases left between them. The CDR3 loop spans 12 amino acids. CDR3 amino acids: CASGFSMTEAFF. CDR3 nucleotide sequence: TGTGCTAGTGGTTTTTCGATGACTGAAGCTTTCTTT.

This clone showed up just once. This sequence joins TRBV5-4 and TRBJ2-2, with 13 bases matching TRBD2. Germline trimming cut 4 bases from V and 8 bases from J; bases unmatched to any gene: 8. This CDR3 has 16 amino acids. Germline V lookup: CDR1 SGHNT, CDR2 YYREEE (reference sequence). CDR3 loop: CASSNGLAGVRGELFF. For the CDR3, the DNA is TGTGCCAGCAGCAACGGACTAGCGGGAGTACGGGGGGAGCTGTTTTTT.

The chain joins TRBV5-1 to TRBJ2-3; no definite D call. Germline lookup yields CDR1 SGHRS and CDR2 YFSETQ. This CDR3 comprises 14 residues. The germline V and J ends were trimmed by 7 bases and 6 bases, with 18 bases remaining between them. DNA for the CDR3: TGCGCCAGCGCTAAGGAACCCCCCCTGGATACGCAGTATTTT. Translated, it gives CASAKEPPLDTQYF.

As DNA, the CDR3 is TGTGCCAGCAGTGGAACCTACGAGCAGTACTTC. Protein product: CASSGTYEQYF. The V and J genes are TRBV6-1 and TRBJ2-5, with D unresolved. TRBJ2-7 explains the end of the DNA better; the J call may be wrong. This CDR3 is 11 amino acids long. Per the germline V gene, CDR1 is MNHNS and CDR2 is SASEGT.

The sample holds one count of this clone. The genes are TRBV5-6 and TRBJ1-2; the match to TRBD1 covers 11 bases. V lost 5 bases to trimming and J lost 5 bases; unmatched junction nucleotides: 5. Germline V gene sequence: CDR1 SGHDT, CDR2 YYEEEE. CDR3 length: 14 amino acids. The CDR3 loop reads CASSWTGGAYGYTF. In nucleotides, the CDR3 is TGTGCCAGCAGTTGGACAGGGGGCGCTTATGGCTACACCTTC.

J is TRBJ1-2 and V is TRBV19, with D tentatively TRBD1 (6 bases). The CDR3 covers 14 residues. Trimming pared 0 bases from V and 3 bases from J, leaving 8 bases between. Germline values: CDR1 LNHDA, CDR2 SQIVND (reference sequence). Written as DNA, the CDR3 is TGTGCCAGTAGTATAGAGACAGGCCACTATGGCTACACCTTC. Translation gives CASSIETGHYGYTF.

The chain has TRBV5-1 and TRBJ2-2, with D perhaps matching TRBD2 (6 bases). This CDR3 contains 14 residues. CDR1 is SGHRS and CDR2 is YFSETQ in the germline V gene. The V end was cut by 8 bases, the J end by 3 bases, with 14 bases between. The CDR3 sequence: CASNLLADTGELFF. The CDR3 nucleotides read TGCGCCAGTAACTTACTAGCTGACACCGGGGAGCTGTTTTTT. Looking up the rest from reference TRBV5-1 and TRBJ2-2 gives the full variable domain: KAGVTQTPRYLIKTRGQQVTLSCSPISGHRSVSWYQQTPGQGLQFLFEYFSETQRNKGNFPGRFSGRQFSNSRSEMNVSTLELGDSALYLCASNLLADTGELFFGEGSRLTVL.

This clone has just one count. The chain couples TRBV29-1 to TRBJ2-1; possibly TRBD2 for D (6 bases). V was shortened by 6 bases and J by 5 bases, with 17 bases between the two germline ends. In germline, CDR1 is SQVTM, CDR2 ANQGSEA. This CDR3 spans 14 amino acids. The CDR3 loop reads CSVIPAGLNNEQFF. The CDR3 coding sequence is TGCAGCGTGATCCCTGCGGGGCTCAACAATGAGCAGTTCTTC.

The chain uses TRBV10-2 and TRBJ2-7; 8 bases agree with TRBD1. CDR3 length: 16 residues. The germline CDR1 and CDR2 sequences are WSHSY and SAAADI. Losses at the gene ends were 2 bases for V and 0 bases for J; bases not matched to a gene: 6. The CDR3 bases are TGCGCCAGCAGTGAGAAAGACAGGGGAACCTCCTACGAGCAGTACTTC. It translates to CASSEKDRGTSYEQYF.

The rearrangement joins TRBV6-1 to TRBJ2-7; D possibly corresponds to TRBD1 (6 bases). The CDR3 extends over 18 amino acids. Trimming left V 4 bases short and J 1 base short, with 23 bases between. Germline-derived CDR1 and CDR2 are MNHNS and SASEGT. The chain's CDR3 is CASSVSNQGTLGSYEQYF. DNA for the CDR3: TGTGCCAGCAGTGTAAGTAATCAGGGGACACTCGGATCCTACGAGCAGTACTTC.

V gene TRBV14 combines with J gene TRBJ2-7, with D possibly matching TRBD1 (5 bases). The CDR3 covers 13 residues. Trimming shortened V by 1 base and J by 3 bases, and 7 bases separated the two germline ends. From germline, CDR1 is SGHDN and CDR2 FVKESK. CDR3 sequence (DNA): TGTGCCAGCAGCCAAGGGACATACTACGAGCAGTACTTC. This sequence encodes CASSQGTYYEQYF.

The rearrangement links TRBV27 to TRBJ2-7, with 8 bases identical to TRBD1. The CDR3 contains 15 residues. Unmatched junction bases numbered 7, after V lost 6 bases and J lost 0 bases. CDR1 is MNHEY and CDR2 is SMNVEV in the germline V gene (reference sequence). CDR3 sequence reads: CASSQGALASYEQYF. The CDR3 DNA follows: TGTGCCAGCAGCCAGGGGGCACTTGCCTCCTACGAGCAGTACTTC.